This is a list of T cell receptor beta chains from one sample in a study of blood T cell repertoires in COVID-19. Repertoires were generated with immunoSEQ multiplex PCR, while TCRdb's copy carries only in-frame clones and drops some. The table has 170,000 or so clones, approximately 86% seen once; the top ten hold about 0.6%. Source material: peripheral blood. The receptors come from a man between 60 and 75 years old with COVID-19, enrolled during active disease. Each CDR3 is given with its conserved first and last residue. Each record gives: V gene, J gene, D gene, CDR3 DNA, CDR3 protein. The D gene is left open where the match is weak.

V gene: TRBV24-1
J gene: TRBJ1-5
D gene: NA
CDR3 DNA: TGTGCCACCAGTGCACAGTGGAATCAGCCCCAGCATTTT
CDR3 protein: CATSAQWNQPQHF

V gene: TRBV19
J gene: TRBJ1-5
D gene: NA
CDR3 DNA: TGTGCCAGTAGTAGTCAGGTTAGCAATCAGCCCCAGCATTTT
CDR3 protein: CASSSQVSNQPQHF

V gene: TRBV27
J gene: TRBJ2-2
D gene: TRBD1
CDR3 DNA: TGTGCCAGCAGACCCCAACCGGGACAGGATAACACCGGGGAGCTGTTTTTT
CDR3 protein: CASRPQPGQDNTGELFF

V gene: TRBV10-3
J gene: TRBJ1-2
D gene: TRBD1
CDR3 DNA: TGTGCCATCAGTTTGGGACAGGGTAGAAACTATGGCTACACCTTC
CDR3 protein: CAISLGQGRNYGYTF

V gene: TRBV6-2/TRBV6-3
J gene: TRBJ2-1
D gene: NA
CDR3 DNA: TGTGCCAGCAGTTACAGGGGATATGAGCAGTTCTTC
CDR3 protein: CASSYRGYEQFF

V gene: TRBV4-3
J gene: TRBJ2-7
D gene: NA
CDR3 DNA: TGCGCCAGCAGCCAAGATCTTCGCTACGAGCAGTACTTC
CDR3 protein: CASSQDLRYEQYF

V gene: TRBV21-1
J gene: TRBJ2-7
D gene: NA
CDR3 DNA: TGTGCCAGCAGCGAAGGCCCCAGGGGGCGGATCTACGAGCAGTACTTC
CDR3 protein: CASSEGPRGRIYEQYF

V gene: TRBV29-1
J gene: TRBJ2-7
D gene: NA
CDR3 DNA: TGCAGCGTTGGCTACGGGGGTTCCTACGAGCAGTACTTC
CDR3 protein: CSVGYGGSYEQYF

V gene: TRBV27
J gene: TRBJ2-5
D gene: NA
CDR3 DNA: TGTGCCAGCAGTTTCGCCGGGATTCAAGAGACCCAGTACTTC
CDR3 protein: CASSFAGIQETQYF

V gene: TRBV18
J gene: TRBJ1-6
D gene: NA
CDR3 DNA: TGTGCCAGCTCAGAGACAGGAAGACGTACTAATTCACCCCTCCACTTT
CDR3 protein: CASSETGRRTNSPLHF

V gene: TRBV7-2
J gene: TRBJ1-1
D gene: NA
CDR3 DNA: TGTGCCAGCAGCTTTGGCCGGTTAGCCATGAACACTGAAGCTTTCTTT
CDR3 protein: CASSFGRLAMNTEAFF

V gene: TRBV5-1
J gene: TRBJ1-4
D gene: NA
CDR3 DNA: TGCGCCAGCAGCTTGGGGGGAGTCAGGGAAAAACTGTTTTTT
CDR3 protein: CASSLGGVREKLFF

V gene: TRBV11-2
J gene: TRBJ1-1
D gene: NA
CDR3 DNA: TGTGCCAGCAGCGGCCGGGGGGGAAGGACTGAAGCTTTCTTT
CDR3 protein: CASSGRGGRTEAFF

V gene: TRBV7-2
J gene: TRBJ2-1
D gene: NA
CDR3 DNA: TGTGCCAGCAGCTTGACAGTTAGCAATGAGCAGTTCTTC
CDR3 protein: CASSLTVSNEQFF

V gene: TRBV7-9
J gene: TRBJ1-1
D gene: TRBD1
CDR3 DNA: TGTGCCAGCAGCCTGGGACAGGGAGACACTGAAGCTTTCTTT
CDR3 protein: CASSLGQGDTEAFF

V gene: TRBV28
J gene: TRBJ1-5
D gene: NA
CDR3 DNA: TGTGCCAGCACCCCCCGGGGACAAGGCAATCAGCCCCAGCATTTT
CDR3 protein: CASTPRGQGNQPQHF

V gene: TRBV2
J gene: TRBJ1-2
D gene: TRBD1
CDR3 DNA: TGTGCCAGCAGCGCACAGGGGGACTATGGCTACACCTTC
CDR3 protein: CASSAQGDYGYTF

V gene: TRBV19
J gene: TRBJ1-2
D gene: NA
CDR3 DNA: TGTGCCAGTACCGGACAGAGAGACTATGGCTACACCTTC
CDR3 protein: CASTGQRDYGYTF

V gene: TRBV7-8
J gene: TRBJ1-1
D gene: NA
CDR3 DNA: TGTGCCAGCAGCTTAGTCGGCAGAGGGGGCACTGAAGCTTTCTTT
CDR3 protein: CASSLVGRGGTEAFF

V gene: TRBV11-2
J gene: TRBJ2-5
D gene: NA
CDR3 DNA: TGTGCCAGCAGCTTCCAACGACAGGTGAAGGAGACCCAGTACTTC
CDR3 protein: CASSFQRQVKETQYF

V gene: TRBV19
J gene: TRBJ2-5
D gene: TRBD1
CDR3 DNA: TGTGCCAGTACCCAGGGGGCAGGCGGAGAGACCCAGTACTTC
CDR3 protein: CASTQGAGGETQYF

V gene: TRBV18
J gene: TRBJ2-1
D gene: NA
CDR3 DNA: TGTGCCAGCTCACCACCAGACAGTATAAGGGCGAATGAGCAGTTCTTC
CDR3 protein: CASSPPDSIRANEQFF

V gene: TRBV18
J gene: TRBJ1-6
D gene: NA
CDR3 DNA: TGTGCCAGCTCAAATACAGGGAGTTCACCCCTCCACTTT
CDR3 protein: CASSNTGSSPLHF

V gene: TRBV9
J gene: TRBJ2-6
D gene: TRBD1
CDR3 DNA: TGTGCCAGCAGCGTACGTCCGGCAGGGGGAATATCTGGGGCCAACGTCCTGACTTTC
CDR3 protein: CASSVRPAGGISGANVLTF